This T cell receptor beta chain originates from a study of blood T cell repertoires in COVID-19. The overall study: Italy, Spain and the United States were the sources of the convalescent and acute COVID-19 samples. The cDNA or gDNA used as material had been derived from T cells, B-cell-depleted T cells, or PBMCs.

Per the original methods: Estimates of nucleated cell counts were drawn from the amplification of reference gene primers. Assay: immunoSEQ multiplex PCR; the TCRdb copy retains only in-frame clones and omits some. Clonal size and the V and J genes are those of that table, whereas D and trimming came from the DNA. The sample comprises roughly 200,000 clones, under 90% of which are singletons, and about 7% rests with the top ten. Germline-derived CDR1 and CDR2 are ENHRY and SYGVKD. The CDR3 spans 14 residues. The V gene end was trimmed by 4 bases and the J gene end by 3 bases; junction bases not matched to a gene: 4.

The TCR originated in a man in his 60s with acute or convalescent COVID-19. The chain employs TRBV10-3 and TRBJ2-7; 9 positions agree with TRBD1. Sequences were obtained from peripheral blood. The CDR3 DNA follows: TGTGCCATCAGTGGGGGACAGGGTGGCTACGAGCAGTACTTC. It yields the protein CAISGGQGGYEQYF.